The 29 T cell receptor beta chains presented below share a single source sample, sequenced in a study of T cells in Graves' hyperthyroidism and ophthalmopathy (dated by TCRdb to the late 2010s). Library preparation used multiplex PCR. The run used an Illumina HiSeq 2000. Amplification of TCR beta CDR3 regions was carried out from RNA transcripts. For the first round of RT-PCR on the TCR CDR3, the HTBI primer set was used together with the Qiagen OneStep RT-PCR kit. The public reads were quality trimmed at Q25 with fastp and then assembled into clones with MiXCR by TCRdb, keeping productive beta chains. Each CDR3 protein appears once, grouped with its most common genes and DNA. The sample includes approximately 350,000 distinct CDR3 sequences, with 13% to 15% observed a single time. Roughly 20% of the sample is in the top ten clones. The sequencing input was blood. The source is a woman aged 55-69 years with Graves' ophthalmopathy.

This clonotype was detected many times. The chain joins TRBV7-2 to TRBJ2-4; D is perhaps TRBD2 (7 bases). The CDR3 extends over 15 amino acids. Trimming removed 3 bases from V and 6 bases from J, with 15 bases in between. Germline assignment: CDR1 SGHTA and CDR2 FQGNSA. Here the CDR3 reads CASSFDQGGGNIQYF. The CDR3 DNA sequence: TGTGCCAGCAGCTTTGACCAGGGAGGGGGAAACATTCAGTACTTC.

This clonotype was observed many times. The gene calls are TRBV27 and TRBJ2-7; D gene unclear. This CDR3 contains 13 residues. CDR1 and CDR2 from the germline V gene are MNHEY and SMNVEV (reference sequence). Between the trimmed V and J ends, which lost 3 bases and 0 bases, there was a span of 6 bases. The CDR3 spells CASSLSTSYEQYF. The CDR3 region has the DNA TGTGCCAGCAGTTTGTCAACCTCCTACGAGCAGTACTTC.

This clonotype was found many times. This rearrangement joins TRBV20-1 to TRBJ2-3, with D hard to call. Per the germline V gene, CDR1 is DFQATT and CDR2 is SNEGSKA (reference sequence). V lost 4 bases and J 1 base, leaving 12 bases between the germline ends. The length of the CDR3 is 14 residues. DNA for the CDR3: TGCAGTGCTAACACAGTTACAGGCACAGATACGCAGTATTTT. Translation gives CSANTVTGTDTQYF.

This clonotype has ten or more counts. The V and J genes are TRBV13 and TRBJ2-3; the D call may be TRBD1 or TRBD2 (5 bases each). The CDR3 is made up of 16 amino acids. The V end was cut by 5 bases, the J end by 3 bases, with 18 bases between. CDR1 PRHDT and CDR2 FYEKMQ come from the germline V gene (reference sequence). CDR3: CASSGGPSKGTDTQYF. DNA for the CDR3: TGTGCCAGCAGCGGGGGACCTTCCAAGGGGACAGATACGCAGTATTTT.

This clonotype appeared a few times. The V gene is TRBV2, the J gene TRBJ2-2; 11 bases line up with TRBD2. Germline lookup yields CDR1 SNHLY and CDR2 FYNNEI. V shed 11 bases and J 5 bases; nucleotides not matched to a gene: 10. The CDR3 is 15 amino acids. In DNA, the CDR3 is TGTGCCGTGGGCCTAGCGGGAGGTATAACCGGGGAGCTGTTTTTT. It codes for CAVGLAGGITGELFF.

The table lists this clonotype with many counts. V gene TRBV18 combines with J gene TRBJ2-5, with TRBD2 identical over 7 bases. CDR1 and CDR2 from the germline V gene are KGHSH and LQKENI. Unmatched junction bases numbered 3, after V lost 0 bases and J lost 5 bases. This CDR3 has 14 residues. The CDR3 region is CASSPPGGLETQYF. For the CDR3, the DNA is TGTGCCAGCTCACCACCGGGAGGGTTGGAGACCCAGTACTTC.

This clonotype was found many times. The CDR3 bases are TGTGCCAGCAGCTTAGCTCGGGAGGGGTTGGTCGAGCAGTACTTC. The encoded protein is CASSLAREGLVEQYF. The rearrangement uses TRBV7-9 and TRBJ2-7; 8 nucleotides agree with TRBD2. This CDR3 has 15 amino acids. After removal of 0 bases from V and 6 bases from J, the junction contained 7 bases not matched to a gene. Germline V lookup: CDR1 SEHNR, CDR2 FQNEAQ (reference sequence).

This clonotype was found many times. The chain employs TRBV5-4 and TRBJ2-1; TRBD2 matches 14 bases. The CDR3 is made up of 17 amino acids. Losses at the gene ends were 4 bases for V and 2 bases for J; bases not matched to a gene: 5. Looked up from germline, CDR1 is SGHNT and CDR2 is YYREEE (reference sequence). The CDR3 DNA reads TGTGCCAGCAGCCCGGGACTAGCGGGAGAGCCCTACAATGAGCAGTTCTTC. Protein product: CASSPGLAGEPYNEQFF.

In its sample, this clonotype was seen many times. This chain joins TRBV11-3 and TRBJ2-3; TRBD1 aligns across 9 bases. J was trimmed by 4 bases and V by 3 bases; bases with no gene match: 5. This CDR3 is built from 15 residues. CDR1 and CDR2 from the germline V gene are SGHNT and YENEEA. The CDR3 DNA is TGTGCCAGCAGCTTCGGGACAGGGTTGCCAGATACGCAGTATTTT. Its protein is CASSFGTGLPDTQYF.

This clonotype was seen ten or more times. This chain uses TRBV5-1 with TRBJ2-1; 13 bases align to TRBD2. Germline CDR1 reads SGHRS; CDR2 reads YFSETQ. V shed 1 base, J shed 4 bases, and the junction held 5 bases outside the gene matches. This CDR3 has 17 amino acids. CDR3 amino acids: CASSLILAGGLYNEQFF. DNA for the CDR3: TGCGCCAGCAGCTTGATACTAGCGGGAGGGCTGTACAATGAGCAGTTCTTC. Filled out from reference TRBV5-1 and TRBJ2-1, the complete variable domain reads KAGVTQTPRYLIKTRGQQVTLSCSPISGHRSVSWYQQTPGQGLQFLFEYFSETQRNKGNFPGRFSGRQFSNSRSEMNVSTLELGDSALYLCASSLILAGGLYNEQFFGPGTRLTVL.

A note on this clonotype: Being one base from a much bigger clone, this may be a read error. The CDR3 region is CASSALAGAYNEQLF. The CDR3 region has the DNA TGTGCCAGCAGTGCCCTAGCGGGGGCCTACAATGAGCAGCTCTTC. V is TRBV2 and J is TRBJ2-1; TRBD2 agrees at 10 bases. This CDR3 has 15 amino acids. Germline loops: CDR1 SNHLY, CDR2 FYNNEI.

This clonotype was observed a few times. Its ends do not fully match the called genes, so a read error is possible. The CDR3 nucleotides are TGTACCAGCAGTTTAAGTCTGTATAGCAATCAGCCCCAGCATTTT. It specifies CTSSLSLYSNQPQHF. The chain joins TRBV28 to TRBJ1-5; D unresolved. This CDR3 contains 15 residues. Germline V gene lookup returns CDR1 MDHEN and CDR2 SYDVKM.

The chain joins TRBV6-1 to TRBJ2-5; 10 bases line up with TRBD2. V lost 6 bases and J lost 2; bases outside the gene matches: 9. This CDR3 spans 16 amino acids. CDR1 is MNHNS and CDR2 is SASEGT in the germline V gene. CDR3 DNA sequence: TGTGCCAGCAGGCCCGGGGAACTAGCGGGGCAAGAGACCCAGTACTTC. Translating it yields CASRPGELAGQETQYF.

This clonotype has at least ten counts. V usage is TRBV29-1 and J usage is TRBJ2-3; D is perhaps TRBD1 (7 bases). This CDR3 spans 15 amino acids. Trimming stripped 7 bases from V and 2 bases from J, with 19 bases between. In germline, CDR1 is SQVTM, CDR2 ANQGSEA. The CDR3 sequence is CSGDGSGGPTDTQYF. The CDR3 DNA reads as TGCAGCGGTGACGGATCAGGGGGGCCCACAGATACGCAGTATTTT.

This clonotype has a count of ten or more. This chain joins TRBV7-2 and TRBJ2-5, with D hard to call. Germline-derived CDR1 and CDR2 are SGHTA and FQGNSA. Trimming left V 3 bases short and J 2 bases short, with 7 bases between. The length of the CDR3 is 13 residues. The CDR3 is CASSLRLQETQYF. The CDR3 DNA sequence: TGTGCCAGCAGCTTGAGGCTACAAGAGACCCAGTACTTC.

The sample holds many counts of this clonotype. The chain is built from TRBV7-9 and TRBJ2-1, with TRBD2 identical over 10 bases. The V and J ends lost 8 bases and 5 bases, in that order; junction bases with no gene match: 6. The germline gives CDR1 SEHNR, CDR2 FQNEAQ (reference sequence). The CDR3 totals 14 residues. CDR3 bases: TGTGCCAGCGAGACTAGCGGGTCGAACAATGAGCAGTTCTTC. Translated, it gives CASETSGSNNEQFF.

The V and J genes are TRBV20-1 and TRBJ2-3, with 8 bases identical to TRBD2. J lost 2 bases, V lost 5 bases, and 9 bases had no gene match. Germline V gene sequence: CDR1 DFQATT, CDR2 SNEGSKA (reference sequence). The CDR3 has 15 amino acids. CDR3 nucleotides: TGCAGTGCTCAGATAGCTAGCGGGTTCACAGATACGCAGTATTTT. Translation: CSAQIASGFTDTQYF.

This clonotype was seen at least ten times. The rearrangement joins TRBV19 to TRBJ2-1, with 11 bases fitting TRBD2. The length of the CDR3 is 17 residues. The germline gives CDR1 LNHDA, CDR2 SQIVND (reference sequence). V dropped 4 bases and J dropped 3; count of bases not matched to a gene: 8. CDR3 coding DNA: TGTGCCAGTAGTACAGTACGACTAGCGGGATACTACAATGAGCAGTTCTTC. It codes for CASSTVRLAGYYNEQFF.

The table lists this clonotype with many counts. The rearrangement uses TRBV12-5 and TRBJ2-2; D remains ambiguous. From germline, CDR1 is LGHNT and CDR2 FRNRAP. The CDR3 length is 13 residues. Trimming removed 6 bases from V and 4 bases from J, with 9 bases in between. For the CDR3, the DNA is TGTGCTAGTGGCCTTTGGGGCACCGGGGAGCTGTTTTTT. Encoded protein: CASGLWGTGELFF.

This clonotype was counted ten times or more. V usage is TRBV12-3 or TRBV12-4 and J usage is TRBJ2-5; 9 nucleotides line up with TRBD1. This CDR3 has 15 residues. V was clipped by 5 bases and J by 2 bases; unmatched bases: 6. CDR3 nucleotides: TGTGCCAGCAGTCCCCGGGACAGGGTTCAAGAGACCCAGTACTTC. Its protein is CASSPRDRVQETQYF.

This clonotype turned up a few times. The chain uses TRBV27 and TRBJ2-2; 7 positions agree with TRBD1. The CDR3 loop spans 17 amino acids. Per the germline V gene, CDR1 is MNHEY and CDR2 is SMNVEV (reference sequence). The V and J ends lost 3 bases and 0 bases, in that order; junction bases with no gene match: 7. CDR3 bases: TGTGCCAGCAGTTTTGCCTCCGGGACAGCGAACACCGGGGAGCTGTTTTTT. This translates into CASSFASGTANTGELFF.

In its sample, this clonotype was seen many times. This rearrangement joins TRBV29-1 to TRBJ1-1; possible D gene TRBD1, 6 bases. V lost 7 bases and J lost 3, with 18 bases in between. Germline loops: CDR1 SQVTM, CDR2 ANQGSEA. The CDR3 length is 14 residues. The CDR3 region has the DNA TGCAGCGCAAACCTAGGGGGGGGGTACACTGAAGCTTTCTTT. Encoded protein: CSANLGGGYTEAFF.

This clonotype has at least ten counts. The chain carries TRBV30 and TRBJ2-7, with a possible D match to TRBD2 (6 bases). Germline CDR1 is GTSNPN and CDR2 is SVGIG (reference sequence). V was trimmed by 2 bases and J by 7 bases, leaving 12 bases between them. The CDR3 has 12 residues. This chain's CDR3 is CAWSLSSGEQYF. CDR3 DNA sequence: TGTGCCTGGAGTCTAAGCAGCGGGGAGCAGTACTTC.

There are a few counts of this clonotype. The J gene is TRBJ2-2, the V gene TRBV7-9; possible D gene TRBD1, 6 bases. Trimming took off 1 base at V and 3 bases at J, with 9 bases between the two ends. The CDR3 extends over 15 amino acids. Germline lookup yields CDR1 SEHNR and CDR2 FQNEAQ (reference sequence). In DNA form, the CDR3 reads TGTGCCAGCAGCTTAGGATCAGGGGACACCGGGGAGCTGTTTTTT. It translates to CASSLGSGDTGELFF.

The V and J genes are TRBV27 and TRBJ1-6; 8 bases agree with TRBD1. Looked up from germline, CDR1 is MNHEY and CDR2 is SMNVEV (reference sequence). The CDR3 length is 16 residues. Trimming took 4 bases from V and 3 from J; bases not matched to a gene: 5. CDR3 nucleotide sequence: TGTGCCAGCAGTTCCAGGGGGCCCTTCTATAATTCACCCCTCCACTTT. Protein: CASSSRGPFYNSPLHF.

This clonotype was seen many times. This chain uses TRBV11-2 with TRBJ2-7; 9 bases are shared with TRBD1. The V gene's germline CDR1 is SGHAT and CDR2 FQNNGV. CDR3 length: 15 residues. The ends lost 1 base at V and 6 bases at J; junction bases unmatched: 7. CDR3 nucleotide sequence: TGTGCCAGCAGCTTAGGTCGGACAGGGGCGAGCGAGCAGTACTTC. It encodes CASSLGRTGASEQYF.

In the case of this clonotype: At one boundary the junction diverges from the germline segment, which might be a read error. The rearrangement joins TRBV12-3 or TRBV12-4 to TRBJ2-5; D gene unclear. This CDR3 spans 16 amino acids. The CDR3 nucleotides are TGTGCCAGCAGTTTATTGATAGGGTCGATACAAGAGTCCCAGTACTTC. Encoded protein: CASSLLIGSIQESQYF.

Regarding this clonotype: Just one base apart from a much larger clone, this may be a read error. The chain joins TRBV7-8 to TRBJ2-1; tentatively, D is TRBD2 (5 bases). CDR3 size: 16 residues. V was clipped by 5 bases and J by 4 bases, with 18 bases between them. Germline CDR1 reads SGHVS; CDR2 reads FQNEAQ. The CDR3 nucleotides read TGTGCCAGCAGCGTCAAGGGTAGCGAACCATACAATGAGCAGTTCTTC. It codes for CASSVKGSEPYNEQFF.

In this sample, this clonotype turned up many times. The rearrangement joins TRBV11-2 to TRBJ2-7; 13 bases match TRBD2. This CDR3 comprises 16 residues. Germline V gives CDR1 SGHAT, CDR2 FQNNGV. V shed 4 bases and J 4 bases; nucleotides not matched to a gene: 7. The CDR3: CASSSPGTSGMYEQYF. In nucleotides, the CDR3 is TGTGCCAGCAGCTCGCCCGGGACTAGCGGGATGTACGAGCAGTACTTC.